This T cell receptor (beta chain) was retrieved from a study of CD8+CD57+ T cells in acquired aplastic anemia. Study-level findings and limits: No significant difference in CD8+ Simpson's diversity was found between patients and controls.

Genomic DNA acted as the template from which TCR beta VDJ combination and CDR3 sequence profiling were carried out. TCRdb processed the reads anew with MiXCR; each CDR3 protein has one entry. In the table there are 350,000 to 450,000 distinct CDR3 sequences, 55% to 75% of which are singletons. The CDR3 has 13 residues. Germline V gives CDR1 DFQATT, CDR2 SNEGSKA (reference sequence). Trimming cost V 1 base and J 13 bases, with 20 bases left between them. This clonotype was seen many times. Its antigen is not identified. The sequence came from a human donor in good health, serving as a control. The chain couples TRBV20-1 to TRBJ2-7, with D perhaps being TRBD1 or TRBD2 (5 bases each). Sequencing was carried out using sorted CD4+, CD8+, or CD8+CD57+ T cells (not recorded which) from PBMCs. The CDR3 loop is CSARAGTEPRKYF. The CDR3 DNA follows: TGCAGTGCTAGAGCAGGGACGGAGCCGAGGAAATACTTC.